Each of the 9 T cell receptor beta chains below was sequenced from the same sample in a study of blood T cell repertoires in COVID-19. Clones were read by immunoSEQ multiplex PCR, and TCRdb kept only the in-frame ones, dropping some. This sample carries 130,000 to 150,000 clones, around four fifths of them seen once, and the ten largest clones take about 3%. Sequenced sample: peripheral blood. The receptors derive from a woman between 35 and 50 years old with active or convalescent COVID-19.

The V and J genes are TRBV28 and TRBJ1-1, with a tentative D call TRBD1 (5 bases). Germline assignment: CDR1 MDHEN and CDR2 SYDVKM. The ends were cut back, 6 bases at V and 6 bases at J, with 11 bases in the middle. The CDR3 totals 12 residues. The CDR3 sequence is CASRTAGPEAFF. The CDR3 DNA reads TGTGCCAGCAGGACCGCGGGGCCTGAAGCTTTCTTT.

The V and J genes are TRBV6-5 and TRBJ2-3; D might be TRBD2 (5 bases). The germline CDR1 and CDR2 sequences are MNHEY and SVGAGI. The CDR3 has 15 amino acids. Trimming removed 4 bases from V and 0 bases from J, with 11 bases in between. The CDR3 region is CASSSIASSTDTQYF. The CDR3 coding sequence is TGTGCCAGCAGTTCGATAGCGTCTAGCACAGATACGCAGTATTTT.

This clone was found once. The genes are TRBV7-2 and TRBJ1-4, with D possibly being TRBD1 (5 bases). The V and J ends lost 1 base and 8 bases respectively, with 14 bases between them. The CDR3 has 15 amino acids. CDR1 is SGHTA and CDR2 is FQGNSA in the germline V gene. CDR3 sequence: CASSLDQGTREKLFF. The CDR3 DNA reads as TGTGCCAGCAGCTTAGATCAGGGTACTCGCGAAAAACTGTTTTTT.

The chain couples TRBV30 to TRBJ2-7; a possible D gene is TRBD1 (5 bases). The germline V and J ends were trimmed by 2 bases and 2 bases, with 19 bases remaining between them. Germline V gives CDR1 GTSNPN, CDR2 SVGIG (reference sequence). The CDR3 is 16 residues long. CDR3 residues: CAWSPSLRQFPYEQYF. The CDR3 nucleotides are TGTGCCTGGAGTCCCTCCCTCAGACAGTTTCCCTACGAGCAGTACTTC. Drawing the rest from reference TRBV30 and TRBJ2-7, the complete variable domain is SQTIHQWPATLVQPVGSPLSLECTVEGTSNPNLYWYRQAAGRGLQLLFYSVGIGQISSEVPQNLSASRPQDRQFILSSKKLLLSDSGFYLCAWSPSLRQFPYEQYFGPGTRLTVT.

This clone was detected only once. The rearrangement joins TRBV11-2 to TRBJ2-7; no reliable D call. The V gene's germline CDR1 is SGHAT and CDR2 FQNNGV. The CDR3 runs 13 residues. V dropped 6 bases and J dropped 2 bases, with 11 bases sitting between them. CDR3 in amino acids: CASSDVGAYEQYF. Here the CDR3 DNA reads TGTGCCAGCAGTGACGTCGGAGCCTACGAGCAGTACTTC.

V is TRBV29-1 and J is TRBJ1-1, with D possibly being TRBD1 (5 bases). The CDR3 consists of 12 residues. Trimming took off 7 bases at V and 2 bases at J, with 11 bases between the two ends. Per germline, CDR1 SQVTM and CDR2 ANQGSEA. The CDR3 region has the DNA TGCAGCGCCAGGGCCTTCAACACTGAAGCTTTCTTT. Translation gives CSARAFNTEAFF.

The chain uses TRBV6-5 and TRBJ2-2, with TRBD1 matching over 7 bases. The V gene end was trimmed by 8 bases and the J gene end by 1 base; junction bases not matched to a gene: 1. Looked up from germline, CDR1 is MNHEY and CDR2 is SVGAGI. The length of the CDR3 is 13 residues. The CDR3 sequence: CASRQGNTGELFF. The CDR3 DNA reads as TGTGCCAGCCGACAGGGGAACACCGGGGAGCTGTTTTTT.

The V and J genes are TRBV6-6 and TRBJ1-1; TRBD1 might be the D (5 bases). Germline CDR1 and CDR2: MNHNY and SVGAGI (reference sequence). There are 13 residues in the CDR3. V was cut by 6 bases and J by 5 bases, with 13 bases left in between. The DNA for the CDR3 is TGTGCCAGCAGACAGCTCTCAGGGACTGAAGCTTTCTTT. It is translated as CASRQLSGTEAFF.

Concerning this clone itself: Other DNA sequences of this sample code for an identical CDR3. CDR3 protein: CASSPGTGNQPQHF. In nucleotides, the CDR3 is TGTGCCAGCTCACCCGGGACAGGAAATCAGCCCCAGCATTTT. The V call is TRBV18, the J call TRBJ1-5, with 8 bases that match TRBD1. CDR3 length: 14 amino acids. CDR1 and CDR2 from the germline V gene are KGHSH and LQKENI. The J segment lost 4 bases and the V segment lost 3 bases, leaving 2 bases of the junction unmatched.